The 16 T cell receptor beta chains reported below all come from one sample, sequenced in a study of blood T cells in healthy people across ages. Next came a second PCR, run for 7 to 11 cycles, which used a sample-barcoded 5' primer along with a J-beta primer mix. TCRdb re-analysed the 5' RACE reads in MiXCR, keeping a single row per CDR3 protein. The data contain more than 800,000 distinct CDR3 sequences, over 35% of them singletons. The sample taken for sequencing was blood. Receptors originate from a woman between 55 and 75 years old in good health.

This clonotype was counted a few times. The chain has TRBV29-1 and TRBJ1-1; TRBD1 might be the D (6 bases). The CDR3 covers 13 residues. The germline V gene encodes CDR1 SQVTM and CDR2 ANQGSEA. V was clipped by 7 bases and J by 5 bases, with 17 bases between them. CDR3 sequence reads: CSAKDSQGTEAFF. CDR3 in DNA: TGCAGCGCTAAAGACAGTCAGGGGACTGAAGCTTTCTTT.

About this clonotype itself: This clone may be a read error of a much larger clone one base away. CDR3 bases: TGTGCCAGCAGGTTAAAGATAAGGGACTTACCCCCTGATGAGCAGTTCTTC. Encoded protein: CASRLKIRDLPPDEQFF. The chain uses TRBV7-8 and TRBJ2-1; possible D gene TRBD2, 6 bases. Deletions cut 6 bases from V and 8 bases from J, with 26 bases between. This CDR3 has 17 residues. In germline, CDR1 is SGHVS, CDR2 FQNEAQ.

The chain joins TRBV4-2 to TRBJ2-1; maybe TRBD2 (5 bases). The CDR3 extends over 15 amino acids. CDR1 and CDR2 from the germline V gene are LGHNA and YNFKEQ. V was pared by 3 bases and J by 5 bases, with 14 bases between. CDR3 nucleotides: TGTGCCAGCAGCCAGTCTCACCTAGCCGACAATGAGCAGTTCTTC. It translates to CASSQSHLADNEQFF.

The V and J genes are TRBV29-1 and TRBJ2-7, with D tentatively TRBD2 (5 bases). CDR3 length equals 14 residues. CDR1 SQVTM and CDR2 ANQGSEA come from the germline V gene. Trimming removed 1 base from V and 1 base from J, with 11 bases in between. The CDR3 DNA reads as TGCAGCGTTGAAGGTGTTGGGGAGTCCTACGAGCAGTACTTC. It is translated as CSVEGVGESYEQYF.

This clonotype was seen only a few times. The chain employs TRBV2 and TRBJ2-1; tentatively, D is TRBD1 (5 bases). The CDR3 runs to 15 residues. Germline V lookup: CDR1 SNHLY, CDR2 FYNNEI. V was shortened by 2 bases and J by 1 base, with 9 bases between the two germline ends. CDR3 amino acids: CASSEWQGSYNEQFF. In DNA form, the CDR3 reads TGTGCCAGCAGTGAATGGCAGGGATCCTACAATGAGCAGTTCTTC.

The chain links TRBV10-3 to TRBJ2-1, with a tentative D call TRBD1 (6 bases). Trimming stripped 10 bases from V and 6 bases from J, with 22 bases between. Germline-derived CDR1 and CDR2 are ENHRY and SYGVKD. This CDR3 has 15 residues. This CDR3 reads CATRGTARSTNEQFF. DNA of the CDR3: TGTGCCACCAGGGGTACAGCAAGATCAACCAATGAGCAGTTCTTC.

Notes on this clonotype: A read error may account for a junction end that differs from germline. The chain carries TRBV20-1 and TRBJ2-6; D possibly corresponds to TRBD1 (5 bases). Looked up from germline, CDR1 is DFQATT and CDR2 is SNEGSKA (reference sequence). This CDR3 has 16 residues. The chain's CDR3 is CSASQGHLSGAYVLTF. CDR3 in DNA: TGCAGTGCTAGCCAGGGCCACCTCTCTGGGGCCTACGTCCTGACTTTC.

There are a few counts of this clonotype. This chain links TRBV27 with TRBJ2-7; 10 nucleotides match TRBD2. This CDR3 spans 15 amino acids. Looked up from germline, CDR1 is MNHEY and CDR2 is SMNVEV (reference sequence). V was clipped by 4 bases and J by 2 bases; unmatched bases: 5. CDR3 sequence reads: CASSSQAGGTYEQYF. As DNA, the CDR3 is TGTGCCAGCAGTTCCCAAGCGGGAGGGACCTACGAGCAGTACTTC.

A few counts support this clonotype. The chain employs TRBV5-1 and TRBJ2-3; D possibly corresponds to TRBD2 (5 bases). Trimming pared 3 bases from V and 1 base from J, leaving 15 bases between. Germline lookup yields CDR1 SGHRS and CDR2 YFSETQ. There are 16 residues in the CDR3. The CDR3: CASSSDNGRGTDTQYF. CDR3 nucleotide sequence: TGCGCCAGCAGCTCCGACAATGGGCGGGGCACAGATACGCAGTATTTT.

The chain joins TRBV6-6 to TRBJ1-2; possible D gene TRBD1, 6 bases. CDR3 length equals 14 residues. Germline V CDR1 and CDR2: MNHNY, SVGAGI (reference sequence). V lost 2 bases, J lost 0 bases, and 7 bases lay in between. CDR3: CASSYRDTNYGYTF. CDR3 nucleotide sequence: TGTGCCAGCAGTTACAGGGACACTAACTATGGCTACACCTTC.

The V and J genes are TRBV5-8 and TRBJ2-3; TRBD1 might be the D (6 bases). V was pared by 2 bases and J by 6 bases, with 16 bases between. The CDR3 has 15 residues. In germline, CDR1 is SGHTS, CDR2 YDEGEE. In DNA, the CDR3 is TGTGCCAGCAGCTTCAGCGTCTGGGGGCCGGATACGCAGTATTTT. Protein sequence: CASSFSVWGPDTQYF. Together with reference TRBV5-8 and TRBJ2-3, the CDR3 gives the full variable domain: EAGVTQSPTHLIKTRGQQATLRCSPISGHTSVYWYQQALGLGLQFLLWYDEGEERNRGNFPPRFSGRQFPNYSSELNVNALELEDSALYLCASSFSVWGPDTQYFGPGTRLTVL.

A note on this clonotype: A much more abundant neighbour one base away suggests this may be a read error. The rearrangement uses TRBV20-1 and TRBJ2-7; TRBD1 agrees at 7 bases. Germline trimming cut 0 bases from V and 0 bases from J; bases unmatched to any gene: 5. Germline V gene sequence: CDR1 DFQATT, CDR2 SNEGSKA (reference sequence). This CDR3 is 15 amino acids long. CDR3 DNA sequence: TGCAGTGCTAGAGACTTGGGACAGCCCTCCTACGAGCAGTACTTC. Translation: CSARDLGQPSYEQYF.

This chain uses TRBV29-1 with TRBJ2-1, with D unclear. The CDR3 length is 12 residues. Germline CDR1 SQVTM, CDR2 ANQGSEA. V was shortened by 7 bases and J by 6 bases, with 13 bases between the two germline ends. CDR3 loop: CSARPTFNEQFF. The CDR3 DNA sequence: TGCAGCGCTCGGCCGACTTTCAATGAGCAGTTCTTC.

The chain combines TRBV9 with TRBJ1-2; TRBD1 agrees at 7 bases. Trimming took 3 bases from V and 5 from J; bases not matched to a gene: 4. This CDR3 is built from 13 residues. Germline CDR1 reads SGDLS; CDR2 reads YYNGEE. CDR3 region: CASSAGQRYGYTF. The CDR3 DNA reads TGTGCCAGCAGCGCGGGACAGAGGTATGGCTACACCTTC.

V and J are TRBV24-1 and TRBJ2-1; D is possibly TRBD2 (6 bases). Germline V gene sequence: CDR1 KGHDR, CDR2 SFDVKD. The CDR3 runs 15 residues. V lost 7 bases, J lost 5 bases, and 17 bases lay in between. DNA of the CDR3: TGTGCCACCAGGGGCTGGAGGGAAAAGAACAATGAGCAGTTCTTC. This codes for CATRGWREKNNEQFF.

The chain uses TRBV10-1 and TRBJ2-7; TRBD2 might be the D (6 bases). Germline-derived CDR1 and CDR2 are WNHNN and SYGVQD (reference sequence). V lost 7 bases to trimming and J lost 0 bases, with 10 bases between them. The CDR3 is 13 residues long. CDR3 residues: CASNAGSSYEQYF. In nucleotides, the CDR3 is TGCGCCAGCAACGCGGGGAGCTCCTACGAGCAGTACTTC.